These 28 T cell receptor beta chains were all obtained from the same sample, sequenced in a study of response to subunit inactivated influenza vaccine. TCRdb passed the RT-PCR reads through MiXCR, listing each CDR3 protein once. The profile shows around 160,000 distinct CDR3 sequences, under 13% of them singletons. The specimen comprised non-naive T cells sorted from PBMCs, sampled 45 days after vaccination. All receptors derive from a man over 45 who received an inactivated influenza vaccine.

There are many counts of this clonotype. The chain carries TRBV7-8 and TRBJ1-5; 10 bases line up with TRBD1. There are 16 residues in the CDR3. Germline CDR1 SGHVS, CDR2 FQNEAQ. The V segment lost 5 bases and the J segment 0 bases; nucleotides outside the gene matches: 4. CDR3 residues: CASSPRTGGSNQPQHF. The CDR3 nucleotides read TGTGCCAGCAGCCCGAGGACAGGGGGTAGCAATCAGCCCCAGCATTTT.

V gene TRBV7-8 combines with J gene TRBJ2-5, with 11 bases that match TRBD2. V gave up 0 bases and J gave up 2 bases; unmatched junction bases: 2. CDR3 size: 16 residues. CDR1 and CDR2 (germline): SGHVS, FQNEAQ. The CDR3 protein is CASSLAGTSGQETQYF. The CDR3 coding sequence is TGTGCCAGCAGCTTAGCCGGGACTAGCGGACAAGAGACCCAGTACTTC.

This clonotype was recorded at least ten times. The rearrangement links TRBV2 to TRBJ2-7, with 9 bases aligning to TRBD1. The CDR3 totals 13 residues. The V gene end was trimmed by 8 bases and the J gene end by 2 bases; junction bases not matched to a gene: 4. Germline V gene data show CDR1 as SNHLY and CDR2 as FYNNEI. The chain's CDR3 is CASRDRVTYEQYF. The CDR3 DNA is TGTGCCAGCCGGGACAGGGTCACCTACGAGCAGTACTTC.

This clonotype has more than one count but fewer than ten. V usage is TRBV18 and J usage is TRBJ2-1, with D tentatively TRBD1 or TRBD2 (5 bases each). V lost 5 bases and J 5 bases, leaving 13 bases between the germline ends. In germline, CDR1 is KGHSH, CDR2 LQKENI. The CDR3 has 14 amino acids. The CDR3 region is CASSRGPADNEQFF. For the CDR3, the DNA is TGTGCCAGCTCAAGGGGACCGGCTGACAATGAGCAGTTCTTC. Full variable domain (missing parts from reference TRBV18 and TRBJ2-1): NAGVMQNPRHLVRRRGQEARLRCSPMKGHSHVYWYRQLPEEGLKFMVYLQKENIIDESGMPKERFSAEFPKEGPSILRIQQVVRGDSAAYFCASSRGPADNEQFFGPGTRLTVL.

Comment on this clonotype: The conserved closing phenylalanine or tryptophan is absent in this CDR3, likely reflecting a read error. CDR3 sequence: CASSSPQGGNTGELFL. As DNA, the CDR3 is TGTGCCAGCAGTTCCCCCCAGGGGGGAAACACCGGGGAGCTGTTTCTT. The chain uses TRBV6-5 and TRBJ2-2, with D possibly matching TRBD1 (7 bases). V gave up 4 bases and J gave up 2 bases, with 14 bases separating them. CDR1 is MNHEY and CDR2 is SVGAGI in the germline V gene. The CDR3 spans 16 residues.

This clonotype showed up many times. The genes are TRBV28 and TRBJ1-1; tentatively, D is TRBD1 (6 bases). The CDR3 has 13 amino acids. Per the germline V gene, CDR1 is MDHEN and CDR2 is SYDVKM. V was cut by 7 bases and J by 3 bases, with 12 bases left in between. The CDR3 spells CASNPGADTEAFF. The CDR3, as DNA: TGTGCCAGCAATCCAGGGGCGGACACTGAAGCTTTCTTT.

A few counts support this clonotype. CDR3 loop: CASSQGRGETQYF. For the CDR3, the DNA is TGTGCCAGCAGCCAGGGGCGGGGAGAGACCCAGTACTTC. The V gene is TRBV7-3, the J gene TRBJ2-5, with D perhaps being TRBD1 or TRBD2 (6 bases each). This CDR3 is built from 13 residues. The V gene lost 5 bases and the J gene lost 4 bases, with 11 bases spanning the gap. In germline, CDR1 is SGHTA, CDR2 FQGTGA.

This clonotype has a count of ten or more. The rearrangement links TRBV6-2 or TRBV6-3 to TRBJ2-7, with TRBD2 matching 9 bases. The germline V gene has CDR1 MNHEY and CDR2 SVGEGT. The CDR3 sequence is 14 residues long. V lost 2 bases to trimming and J lost 2 bases; unmatched junction nucleotides: 1. CDR3 nucleotides: TGTGCCAGCAGTTACAGACTAGCGGCCTACGAGCAGTACTTC. Translating gives CASSYRLAAYEQYF.

The V call is TRBV20-1, the J call TRBJ1-1; no firm D call. Germline V gene sequence: CDR1 DFQATT, CDR2 SNEGSKA (reference sequence). V was trimmed by 7 bases and J by 1 base, leaving 13 bases between them. This CDR3 spans 13 amino acids. The CDR3: CSVQTRQNTEAFF. As DNA, the CDR3 is TGCAGTGTTCAAACTCGACAGAACACTGAAGCTTTCTTT.

The rearrangement joins TRBV12-3 or TRBV12-4 to TRBJ2-7; 8 bases agree with TRBD1. The V gene end was trimmed by 8 bases and the J gene end by 4 bases; junction bases not matched to a gene: 10. The CDR3 runs 14 residues. The CDR3 bases are TGTGCCAGCGCCCCAGGACAGGGATTTTACGAGCAGTACTTC. Translation: CASAPGQGFYEQYF.

Only a few counts were recorded for this clonotype. This chain uses TRBV20-1 with TRBJ2-2, with 9 bases matching TRBD1. This CDR3 spans 17 amino acids. With V trimmed by 0 bases and J by 3 bases, 8 bases remained unmatched. The germline CDR1 and CDR2 sequences are DFQATT and SNEGSKA (reference sequence). CDR3 sequence reads: CSARDPGTGFYTGELFF. CDR3 nucleotides: TGCAGTGCTAGAGATCCCGGGACAGGGTTTTACACCGGGGAGCTGTTTTTT.

In DNA form, the CDR3 reads TGTGCCAGCAGTCCGAGGGGAGCTAGCGGGGTTTCCTACAATGAGCAGTTCTTC. Its translation is CASSPRGASGVSYNEQFF. This chain joins TRBV6-1 and TRBJ2-1; 9 bases match TRBD2. The CDR3 loop spans 18 amino acids. Germline values: CDR1 MNHNS, CDR2 SASEGT. The ends lost 5 bases at V and 1 base at J; junction bases unmatched: 12.

This clonotype has a count of ten or more. This rearrangement joins TRBV29-1 to TRBJ1-2, with a possible D match to TRBD1 (5 bases). The CDR3 totals 13 residues. V gave up 4 bases and J gave up 3 bases, with 12 bases separating them. The germline gives CDR1 SQVTM, CDR2 ANQGSEA. The CDR3: CSVGVRGHYGYTF. CDR3 nucleotide sequence: TGCAGCGTTGGGGTGAGGGGACACTATGGCTACACCTTC.

The table lists this clonotype with many counts. The CDR3 DNA follows: TGTGCCAGCAGCCCAGGGGCCGGGACAGTGAACACTGAAGCTTTCTTT. Translated: CASSPGAGTVNTEAFF. The chain employs TRBV5-5 and TRBJ1-1, with TRBD1 matching 7 bases. The CDR3 is made up of 16 amino acids. The junction had 9 bases not matched to a gene; V was cut back by 4 bases and J by 0 bases. CDR1 is SGHKS, CDR2 YYEKEE, per germline (reference sequence).

As for this clonotype: In this CDR3 the conserved last residue, phenylalanine or tryptophan, is missing, so a read error is likely. The rearrangement uses TRBV19 and TRBJ1-2, with TRBD1 matching 10 bases. Germline V CDR1 and CDR2: LNHDA, SQIVND (reference sequence). J gave up 7 bases and V 6 bases, and 5 bases lay outside the gene matches. The CDR3 totals 13 residues. The CDR3 region is CASRGQGFAGYTI. CDR3 coding DNA: TGTGCCAGTAGGGGACAGGGGTTCGCTGGCTACACCATC.

The table lists this clonotype with many counts. V is TRBV12-3 or TRBV12-4 and J is TRBJ2-7, with 13 bases identical to TRBD2. This CDR3 comprises 14 residues. Trimming at V came to 5 bases and at J to 2 bases, leaving 0 bases not matched to a gene. The CDR3 reads CASSTSGRAYEQYF. For the CDR3, the DNA is TGTGCCAGCAGTACTAGCGGGAGGGCCTACGAGCAGTACTTC.

This clonotype was observed at least ten times. V usage is TRBV9 and J usage is TRBJ2-3; D might be TRBD1 (6 bases). The CDR3 totals 15 residues. The germline V gene encodes CDR1 SGDLS and CDR2 YYNGEE. V was cut by 3 bases and J by 6 bases, with 17 bases left in between. The CDR3 DNA follows: TGTGCCAGCAGCGCAACCTCAGGGGTAGGGGATACGCAGTATTTT. Encoded protein: CASSATSGVGDTQYF.

This chain uses TRBV19 with TRBJ2-1; 7 bases are shared with TRBD2. Losses at the gene ends were 10 bases for V and 2 bases for J; bases not matched to a gene: 11. Germline CDR1 LNHDA, CDR2 SQIVND (reference sequence). CDR3 length equals 15 residues. The CDR3 region has the DNA TGTGCCACCCAAAGTTCTAGCGGTACCTACAATGAGCAGTTCTTC. Translating it yields CATQSSSGTYNEQFF.

This clonotype has at least ten counts. J is TRBJ2-1 and V is TRBV6-4; perhaps TRBD1 as D (6 bases). The CDR3 is made up of 16 amino acids. Germline V lookup: CDR1 MRHNA, CDR2 SNTAGT. Trimming cost V 4 bases and J 1 base, with 14 bases left between them. CDR3 DNA: TGTGCCAGCAGTGCTACAGGGTATTCGTCCTACAATGAGCAGTTCTTC. Translated: CASSATGYSSYNEQFF.

In this sample, this clonotype turned up a few times. This chain uses TRBV19 with TRBJ2-7; D may match TRBD1 or TRBD2 (5 bases each). This CDR3 is built from 16 residues. The germline gives CDR1 LNHDA, CDR2 SQIVND (reference sequence). The germline V and J ends were trimmed by 3 bases and 0 bases, with 15 bases remaining between them. Written as DNA, the CDR3 is TGTGCCAGTAGTATGAGGGGACCCAGCCCCTCCTACGAGCAGTACTTC. Translated, it gives CASSMRGPSPSYEQYF.

The V gene is TRBV11-3, the J gene TRBJ2-1, with D hard to call. Deletions cut 3 bases from V and 6 bases from J, with 9 bases between. The CDR3 extends over 13 amino acids. Per germline, CDR1 SGHNT and CDR2 YENEEA. The DNA for the CDR3 is TGTGCCAGCAGCTTGGACCTGCTCAATGAGCAGTTCTTC. Translating it yields CASSLDLLNEQFF.

This sequence joins TRBV7-8 and TRBJ1-4; D is ambiguous. In germline, CDR1 is SGHVS, CDR2 FQNEAQ. The CDR3 is 15 amino acids. V was cut by 5 bases and J by 10 bases, with 20 bases left in between. CDR3 loop: CASSPPRSLFGKLFF. CDR3 bases: TGTGCCAGCAGCCCCCCCAGGTCCCTTTTTGGAAAACTGTTTTTT. Using reference TRBV7-8 and TRBJ1-4 for the parts outside the CDR3, the full variable domain is GAGVSQSPRYKVAKRGQDVALRCDPISGHVSLFWYQQALGQGPEFLTYFQNEAQLDKSGLPSDRFFAERPEGSVSTLKIQRTQQEDSAVYLCASSPPRSLFGKLFFGSGTQLSVL.

Many counts were recorded for this clonotype. The rearrangement links TRBV6-2 or TRBV6-3 to TRBJ1-5, with unresolved D. The ends were cut back, 7 bases at V and 2 bases at J, with 9 bases in the middle. CDR1 is MNHEY and CDR2 is SVGEGT in the germline V gene. The CDR3 is 13 residues long. In DNA, the CDR3 is TGTGCCAGCACCGACGGGGGCAATCAGCCCCAGCATTTT. This encodes CASTDGGNQPQHF.

The CDR3 sequence is CASTYWSAGTEAFF. In DNA form, the CDR3 reads TGTGCCAGCACCTACTGGAGCGCGGGCACTGAAGCTTTCTTT. The rearrangement links TRBV6-2 or TRBV6-3 to TRBJ1-1; D call uncertain. V shed 7 bases and J shed 4 bases, with 16 bases lying between them. The CDR3 runs 14 residues. The germline V gene has CDR1 MNHEY and CDR2 SVGEGT.

This clonotype was observed many times. This chain links TRBV29-1 with TRBJ2-7; 10 bases match TRBD2. V was pared by 3 bases and J by 8 bases, with 7 bases of the junction left unmatched. Germline V gene sequence: CDR1 SQVTM, CDR2 ANQGSEA. The CDR3 extends over 13 amino acids. This CDR3 is CSVEGTSGKQQYF. CDR3 coding DNA: TGCAGCGTTGAGGGCACTAGCGGGAAGCAGCAGTACTTC.

This clonotype has at least ten counts. CDR3 sequence reads: CASSPYYKGQGADTGELFF. DNA for the CDR3: TGTGCCAGCAGCCCATACTATAAGGGACAGGGGGCTGACACCGGGGAGCTGTTTTTT. The chain uses TRBV7-8 and TRBJ2-2; 12 positions match TRBD1. This CDR3 region has 19 residues. Germline-derived CDR1 and CDR2 are SGHVS and FQNEAQ. V lost 5 bases, J lost 3 bases, and 13 bases stayed unmatched. Full variable domain (rest looked up from reference TRBV7-8 and TRBJ2-2): GAGVSQSPRYKVAKRGQDVALRCDPISGHVSLFWYQQALGQGPEFLTYFQNEAQLDKSGLPSDRFFAERPEGSVSTLKIQRTQQEDSAVYLCASSPYYKGQGADTGELFFGEGSRLTVL.

This clonotype was counted a few times. V and J are TRBV10-3 and TRBJ1-3; D is perhaps TRBD1 (5 bases). This CDR3 spans 14 amino acids. Germline lookup yields CDR1 ENHRY and CDR2 SYGVKD. The ends were cut back, 8 bases at V and 0 bases at J, with 11 bases in the middle. The CDR3: CAISGHSSGNTIYF. The CDR3 DNA reads as TGTGCCATCTCAGGGCATAGCTCTGGAAACACCATATATTTT.

This clonotype was detected only a few times. The rearrangement uses TRBV6-1 and TRBJ1-3; D remains ambiguous. Germline V gene data show CDR1 as MNHNS and CDR2 as SASEGT. Trimming shortened V by 6 bases and J by 0 bases, and 12 bases separated the two germline ends. The CDR3 consists of 15 residues. The CDR3 spells CASRGGRSSGNTIYF. The CDR3 bases are TGTGCCAGCAGGGGTGGACGGAGCTCTGGAAACACCATATATTTT.